The clone carrying this T cell receptor (beta chain) showed up just a few times. These data come from a study of CD8+ T cells in alopecia areata. Treatment reported: oral pan-JAK inhibitor, 5-10 mg twice daily. Extracted RNA was reverse transcribed, and the resulting cDNA served as sequencing template. Only in-frame clones appear in the TCRdb table, and some are missing; sequencing was by immunoSEQ multiplex PCR. This sample has a few hundred thousand clones; roughly two fifths occur once, and the top ten carry 0.48%. The TCR was taken from a human donor with alopecia areata. The source was CD4+ T cells sorted from blood, collected at roughly week 30, from a patient treated with tofacitinib.

CDR3 sequence: CASSLSGGAAETQYF. CDR3 bases: TGTGCCAGCAGCTTGAGCGGGGGGGCAGCGGAGACCCAGTACTTC. V is TRBV7-9 and J is TRBJ2-5; 10 positions agree with TRBD2. CDR1 and CDR2 (germline): SEHNR, FQNEAQ (reference sequence). V lost 3 bases, J lost 5 bases, and 6 bases stayed unmatched. The CDR3 covers 15 residues.